This paragraph reports one T cell receptor (beta chain). The method was immunoSEQ multiplex PCR; TCRdb's version includes in-frame clones alone and lacks a portion of them. The table records tens of thousands of clones, more than 85% of them present only once. These data originate in a study of technical replicates of blood from a handful of donors. Sequencing used T cells isolated from PBMCs. The sequence came from a human donor in good health.

The CDR3, as DNA: TGTGCCAGCAGCTTACGGAGGGCCCGAGAGACAGGGTTTAGGAGCACCATATATTTT. This sequence encodes CASSLRRARETGFRSTIYF. This chain uses TRBV7-8 with TRBJ1-3; TRBD1 matches 7 bases. Trimming took 2 bases from V and 9 from J; bases not matched to a gene: 22. Germline-derived CDR1 and CDR2 are SGHVS and FQNEAQ. The CDR3 spans 19 residues.